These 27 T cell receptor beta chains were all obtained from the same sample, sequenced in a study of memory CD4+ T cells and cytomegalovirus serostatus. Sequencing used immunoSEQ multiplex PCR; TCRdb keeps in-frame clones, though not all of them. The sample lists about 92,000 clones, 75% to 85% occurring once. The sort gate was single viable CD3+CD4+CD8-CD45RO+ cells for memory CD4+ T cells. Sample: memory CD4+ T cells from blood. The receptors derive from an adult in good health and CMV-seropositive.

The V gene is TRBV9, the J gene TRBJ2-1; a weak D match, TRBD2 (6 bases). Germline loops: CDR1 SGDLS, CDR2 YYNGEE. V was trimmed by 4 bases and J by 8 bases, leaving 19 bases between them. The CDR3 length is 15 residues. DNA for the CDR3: TGTGCCAGCAGCCCCCGGACTACTTTGGTGGATGAGCAGTTCTTC. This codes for CASSPRTTLVDEQFF.

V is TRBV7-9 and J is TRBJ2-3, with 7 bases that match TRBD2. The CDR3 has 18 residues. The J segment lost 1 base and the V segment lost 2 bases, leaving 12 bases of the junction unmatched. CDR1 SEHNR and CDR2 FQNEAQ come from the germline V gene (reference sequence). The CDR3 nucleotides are TGTGCCAGCAGCTTAATGTTGGGTCTAGCGGTCGGCACAGATACGCAGTATTTT. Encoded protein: CASSLMLGLAVGTDTQYF.

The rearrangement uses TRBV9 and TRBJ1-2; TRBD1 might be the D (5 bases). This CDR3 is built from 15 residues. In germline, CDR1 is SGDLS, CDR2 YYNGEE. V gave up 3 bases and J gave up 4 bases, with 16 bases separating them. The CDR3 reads CASSGRSQGSYGYTF. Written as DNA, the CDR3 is TGTGCCAGCAGCGGACGATCTCAGGGTTCCTATGGCTACACCTTC.

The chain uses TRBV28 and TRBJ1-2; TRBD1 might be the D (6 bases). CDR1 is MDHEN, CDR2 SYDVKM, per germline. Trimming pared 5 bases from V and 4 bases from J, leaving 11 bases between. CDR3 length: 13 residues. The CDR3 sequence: CASSPRQVYGYTF. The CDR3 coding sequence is TGTGCCAGCAGTCCCCGACAGGTCTATGGCTACACCTTC.

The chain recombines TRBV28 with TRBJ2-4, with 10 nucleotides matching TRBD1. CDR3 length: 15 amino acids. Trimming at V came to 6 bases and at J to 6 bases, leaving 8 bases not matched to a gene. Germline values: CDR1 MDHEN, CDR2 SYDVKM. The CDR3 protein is CASRSGTGERNIQYF. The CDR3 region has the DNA TGTGCCAGCAGATCCGGGACAGGGGAAAGAAACATTCAGTACTTC.

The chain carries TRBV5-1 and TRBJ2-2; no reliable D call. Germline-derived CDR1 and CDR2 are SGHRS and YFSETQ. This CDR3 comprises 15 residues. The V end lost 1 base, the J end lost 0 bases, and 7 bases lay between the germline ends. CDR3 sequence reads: CASSLSLSNTGELFF. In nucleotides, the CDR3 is TGCGCCAGCAGCTTGAGCCTCTCGAACACCGGGGAGCTGTTTTTT.

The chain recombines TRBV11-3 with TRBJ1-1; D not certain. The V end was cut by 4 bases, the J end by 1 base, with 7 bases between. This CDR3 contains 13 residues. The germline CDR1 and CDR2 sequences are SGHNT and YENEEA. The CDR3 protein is CASSSQTNTEAFF. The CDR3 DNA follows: TGTGCCAGCAGCTCGCAGACGAACACTGAAGCTTTCTTT. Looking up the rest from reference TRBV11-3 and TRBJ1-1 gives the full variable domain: EAGVVQSPRYKIIEKKQPVAFWCNPISGHNTLYWYLQNLGQGPELLIRYENEEAVDDSQLPKDRFSAERLKGVDSTLKIQPAELGDSAVYLCASSSQTNTEAFFGQGTRLTVV.

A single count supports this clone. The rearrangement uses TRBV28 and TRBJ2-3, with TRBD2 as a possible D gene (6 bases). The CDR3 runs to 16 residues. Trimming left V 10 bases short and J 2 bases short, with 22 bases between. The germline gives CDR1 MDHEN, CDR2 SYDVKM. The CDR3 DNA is TGTGCCACGACCGGGTACTGGCGGGGCCCCACAGATACGCAGTATTTT. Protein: CATTGYWRGPTDTQYF.

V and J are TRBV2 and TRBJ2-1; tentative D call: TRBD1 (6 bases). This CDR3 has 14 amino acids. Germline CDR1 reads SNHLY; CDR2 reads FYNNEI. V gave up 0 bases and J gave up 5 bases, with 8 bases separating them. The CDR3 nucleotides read TGTGCCAGCAGTGAAGCAAGGGGGAACAATGAGCAGTTCTTC. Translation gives CASSEARGNNEQFF.

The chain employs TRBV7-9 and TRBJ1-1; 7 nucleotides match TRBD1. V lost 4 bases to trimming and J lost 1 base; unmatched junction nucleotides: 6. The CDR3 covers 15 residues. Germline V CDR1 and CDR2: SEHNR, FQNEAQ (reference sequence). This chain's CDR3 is CASSSRGGENTEAFF. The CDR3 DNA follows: TGTGCCAGCAGCTCCAGGGGGGGGGAGAACACTGAAGCTTTCTTT.

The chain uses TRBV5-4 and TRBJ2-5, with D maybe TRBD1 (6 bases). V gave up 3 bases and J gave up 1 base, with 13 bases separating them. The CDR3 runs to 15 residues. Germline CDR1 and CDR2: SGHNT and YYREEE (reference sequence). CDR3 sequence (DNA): TGTGCCAGCAGCTCCCCGACAGGCCCCCAAGAGACCCAGTACTTC. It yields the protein CASSSPTGPQETQYF.

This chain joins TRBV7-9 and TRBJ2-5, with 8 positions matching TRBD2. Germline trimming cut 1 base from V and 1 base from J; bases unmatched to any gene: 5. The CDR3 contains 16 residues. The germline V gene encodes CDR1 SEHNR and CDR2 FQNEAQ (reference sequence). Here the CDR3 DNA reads TGTGCCAGCAGCTTAGATCCGGGACTAGTCCAAGAGACCCAGTACTTC. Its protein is CASSLDPGLVQETQYF.

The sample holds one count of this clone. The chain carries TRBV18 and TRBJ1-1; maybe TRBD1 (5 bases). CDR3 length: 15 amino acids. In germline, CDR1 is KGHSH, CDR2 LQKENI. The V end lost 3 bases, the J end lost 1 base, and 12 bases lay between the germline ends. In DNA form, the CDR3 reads TGTGCCAGCTCACCGATAGACAGCGGGAACACTGAAGCTTTCTTT. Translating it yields CASSPIDSGNTEAFF.

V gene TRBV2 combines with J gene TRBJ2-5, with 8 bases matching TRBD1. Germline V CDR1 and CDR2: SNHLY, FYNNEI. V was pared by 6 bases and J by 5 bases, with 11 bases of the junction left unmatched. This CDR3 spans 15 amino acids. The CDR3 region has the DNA TGTGCCAGCAGAGACAGGGGATCCCTTTGGGAGACCCAGTACTTC. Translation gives CASRDRGSLWETQYF.

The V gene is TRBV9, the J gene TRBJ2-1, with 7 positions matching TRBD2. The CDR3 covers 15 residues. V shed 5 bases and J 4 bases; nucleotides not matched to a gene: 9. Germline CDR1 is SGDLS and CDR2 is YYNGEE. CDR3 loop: CASSLLAVGYNEQFF. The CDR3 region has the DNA TGTGCCAGCAGTCTCCTAGCGGTGGGATACAATGAGCAGTTCTTC. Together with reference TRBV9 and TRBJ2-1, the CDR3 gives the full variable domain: DSGVTQTPKHLITATGQRVTLRCSPRSGDLSVYWYQQSLDQGLQFLIQYYNGEERAKGNILERFSAQQFPDLHSELNLSSLELGDSALYFCASSLLAVGYNEQFFGPGTRLTVL.

CDR3: CASSILGLAGVIWDNEQFF. CDR3 nucleotides: TGTGCCAGCAGTATACTCGGTTTAGCGGGAGTAATTTGGGACAATGAGCAGTTCTTC. The V call is TRBV27, the J call TRBJ2-1, with TRBD2 matching over 9 bases. CDR3 length: 19 amino acids. With 5 bases clipped from V and 5 bases from J, the junction kept 19 bases outside the gene matches. The V gene's germline CDR1 is MNHEY and CDR2 SMNVEV (reference sequence).

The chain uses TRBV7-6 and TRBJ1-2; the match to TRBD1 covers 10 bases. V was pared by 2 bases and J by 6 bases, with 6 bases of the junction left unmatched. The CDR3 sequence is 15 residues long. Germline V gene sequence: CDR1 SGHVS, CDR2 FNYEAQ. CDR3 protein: CASSLPGQGNNGYTF. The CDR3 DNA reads TGTGCCAGCAGCTTACCGGGACAGGGGAACAATGGCTACACCTTC.

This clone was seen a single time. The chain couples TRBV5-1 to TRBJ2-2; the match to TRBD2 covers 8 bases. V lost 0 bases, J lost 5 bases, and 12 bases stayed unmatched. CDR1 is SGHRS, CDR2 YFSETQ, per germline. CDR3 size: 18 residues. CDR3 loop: CASSLGLVASGGTGELFF. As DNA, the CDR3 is TGCGCCAGCAGCTTGGGTCTGGTGGCTTCGGGAGGGACCGGGGAGCTGTTTTTT.

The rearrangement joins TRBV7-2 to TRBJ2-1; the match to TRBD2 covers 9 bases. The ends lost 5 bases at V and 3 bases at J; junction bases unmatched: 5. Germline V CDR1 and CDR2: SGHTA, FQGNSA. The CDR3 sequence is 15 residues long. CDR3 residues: CASSQTSGVYNEQFF. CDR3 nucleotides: TGTGCCAGCAGCCAGACTAGCGGAGTCTACAATGAGCAGTTCTTC.

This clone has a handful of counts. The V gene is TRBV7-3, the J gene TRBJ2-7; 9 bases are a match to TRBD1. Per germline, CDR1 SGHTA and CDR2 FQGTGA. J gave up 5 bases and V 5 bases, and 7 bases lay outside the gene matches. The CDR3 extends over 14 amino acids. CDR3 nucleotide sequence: TGTGCCAGCAGCCACCGGGACAGGGCCGACGAGCAGTACTTC. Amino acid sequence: CASSHRDRADEQYF.

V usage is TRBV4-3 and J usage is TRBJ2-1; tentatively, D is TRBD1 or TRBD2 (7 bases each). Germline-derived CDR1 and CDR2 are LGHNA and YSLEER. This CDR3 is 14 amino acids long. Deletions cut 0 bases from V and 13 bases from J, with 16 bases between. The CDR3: CASSQDPTGREQFF. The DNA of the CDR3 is TGCGCCAGCAGCCAAGATCCGACAGGGAGGGAACAGTTCTTC.

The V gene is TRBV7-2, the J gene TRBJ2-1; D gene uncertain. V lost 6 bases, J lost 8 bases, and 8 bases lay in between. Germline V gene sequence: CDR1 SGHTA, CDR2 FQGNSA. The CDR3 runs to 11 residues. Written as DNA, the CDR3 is TGTGCCAGCAGTCAAAGGTATGAGCAGTTCTTC. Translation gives CASSQRYEQFF.

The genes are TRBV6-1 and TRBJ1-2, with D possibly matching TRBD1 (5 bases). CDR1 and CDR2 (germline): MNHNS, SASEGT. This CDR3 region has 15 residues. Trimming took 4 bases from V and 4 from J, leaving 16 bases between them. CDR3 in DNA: TGTGCCAGCAGTGCCCCGGGACGGGCTGGCTATGGCTACACCTTC. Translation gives CASSAPGRAGYGYTF.

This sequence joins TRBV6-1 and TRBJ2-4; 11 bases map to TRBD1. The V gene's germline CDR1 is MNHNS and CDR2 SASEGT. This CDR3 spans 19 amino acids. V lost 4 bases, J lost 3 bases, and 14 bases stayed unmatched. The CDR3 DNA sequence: TGTGCCAGCAGTGGGGGGACAGGGGGTGGGATGTGGGGCAAAAACATTCAGTACTTC. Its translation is CASSGGTGGGMWGKNIQYF.

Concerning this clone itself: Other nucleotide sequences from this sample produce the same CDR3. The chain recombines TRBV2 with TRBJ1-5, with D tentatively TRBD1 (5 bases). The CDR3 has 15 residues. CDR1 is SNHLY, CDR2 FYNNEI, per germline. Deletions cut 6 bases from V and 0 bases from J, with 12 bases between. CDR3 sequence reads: CASRGDSYSNQPQHF. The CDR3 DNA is TGTGCCAGCAGGGGTGACAGCTATAGCAATCAGCCCCAGCATTTT.

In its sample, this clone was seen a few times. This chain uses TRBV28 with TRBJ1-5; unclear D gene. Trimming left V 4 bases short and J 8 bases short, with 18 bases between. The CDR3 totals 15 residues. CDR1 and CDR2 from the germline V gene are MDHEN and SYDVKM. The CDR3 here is CASSSPTRRTEPQHF. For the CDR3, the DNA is TGTGCCAGCAGTTCCCCAACTCGACGGACTGAGCCCCAGCATTTT.

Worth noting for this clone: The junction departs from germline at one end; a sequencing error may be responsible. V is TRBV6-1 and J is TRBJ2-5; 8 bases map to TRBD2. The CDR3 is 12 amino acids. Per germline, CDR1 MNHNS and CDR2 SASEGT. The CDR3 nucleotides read TGTGCCAGCAGTGAAGCCCAGCGGGAGCGGGACTTC. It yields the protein CASSEAQRERDF.